These T cell receptor beta chains were read from a single sample in a study of blood T cell repertoires in COVID-19. The method was immunoSEQ multiplex PCR; TCRdb's version includes in-frame clones alone and lacks a portion of them. This table holds roughly 100,000 clones, about 85% found once. Sequencing was performed on peripheral blood. The receptors originated from a woman in her 70s with active or convalescent COVID-19. The CDR3 runs from the conserved cysteine through the conserved F or W. Each record gives: clone size, D gene, J gene, V gene, CDR3 protein, CDR3 DNA. The D gene is left open where the match is weak. The size entry is marked missing in some rows and otherwise reads once, few, many or a size class.

size: many; D: NA; J: TRBJ2-7; V: TRBV28; CDR3: CASSKDSSYEQYF; DNA: TGTGCCAGCAGTAAAGACAGCTCCTACGAGCAGTACTTC
size: once; D: NA; J: TRBJ1-1; V: TRBV6-5; CDR3: CASATQAWDTEAFF; DNA: TGTGCCAGCGCAACTCAGGCTTGGGACACTGAAGCTTTCTTT
size: NA; D: NA; J: TRBJ1-1; V: TRBV3-1/TRBV3-2; CDR3: CASSQGPSVSGGHRAFF; DNA: TGTGCCAGCAGCCAAGGCCCTTCCGTTTCGGGGGGGCATCGGGCTTTCTTT
size: once; D: TRBD1; J: TRBJ1-6; V: TRBV6-5; CDR3: CASSTGQGLNSPLHF; DNA: TGTGCCAGCAGTACCGGACAGGGGCTTAATTCACCCCTCCACTTT
size: NA; D: TRBD1; J: TRBJ1-6; V: TRBV30; CDR3: CAWGRGQDNSPLHF; DNA: TGTGCCTGGGGAAGGGGACAGGATAATTCACCCCTCCACTTT
size: NA; D: NA; J: TRBJ2-6; V: TRBV18; CDR3: CASSRGAGANVLTF; DNA: TGTGCCAGCTCACGGGGGGCTGGGGCCAACGTCCTGACTTTC
size: NA; D: NA; J: TRBJ2-7; V: TRBV19; CDR3: CASTRTQTSYEQYF; DNA: TGTGCCAGTACCCGGACTCAGACGTCCTACGAGCAGTACTTC
size: NA; D: NA; J: TRBJ2-1; V: TRBV5-4; CDR3: CASSSGTLTYNEQFF; DNA: TGTGCCAGCAGCTCGGGGACATTAACCTACAATGAGCAGTTCTTC
size: NA; D: NA; J: TRBJ2-7; V: TRBV2; CDR3: CASTIDRGSEQYF; DNA: TGTGCCAGCACCATAGACCGAGGAAGCGAGCAGTACTTC
size: NA; D: NA; J: TRBJ2-3; V: TRBV9; CDR3: CASSVVGGQTDTQYF; DNA: TGTGCCAGCAGCGTAGTGGGGGGGCAGACAGATACGCAGTATTTT
size: NA; D: TRBD1; J: TRBJ2-2; V: TRBV6-2/TRBV6-3; CDR3: CASSFSPGTANTGELFF; DNA: TGTGCCAGCAGTTTTTCTCCCGGGACAGCGAACACCGGGGAGCTGTTTTTT
size: NA; D: TRBD1; J: TRBJ2-1; V: TRBV5-6; CDR3: CASSSEGQGYNEQFF; DNA: TGTGCCAGCAGCTCAGAGGGACAGGGATACAATGAGCAGTTCTTC
size: NA; D: NA; J: TRBJ1-2; V: TRBV9; CDR3: CASNRDNNYGYTF; DNA: TGTGCCAGCAACCGGGACAACAACTATGGCTACACCTTC
size: NA; D: NA; J: TRBJ2-5; V: TRBV29-1; CDR3: CSSSRGQETQYF; DNA: TGCAGCTCAAGTAGGGGTCAAGAGACCCAGTACTTC
size: NA; D: TRBD1; J: TRBJ1-2; V: TRBV9; CDR3: CASSIDRGLYGYTF; DNA: TGTGCCAGCAGCATTGACAGGGGACTGTACGGCTACACCTTC
size: NA; D: NA; J: TRBJ1-2; V: TRBV5-6; CDR3: CASSRREGPTGYTF; DNA: TGTGCCAGCAGCCGCCGGGAGGGACCGACGGGCTACACCTTC
size: NA; D: NA; J: TRBJ2-2; V: TRBV19; CDR3: CASSTDSDFGELFF; DNA: TGTGCCAGTAGTACGGACAGTGATTTCGGGGAGCTGTTTTTT
size: NA; D: NA; J: TRBJ2-7; V: TRBV7-2; CDR3: CASSLASGKSYEQYF; DNA: TGTGCCAGCAGCTTAGCGTCAGGGAAGTCCTACGAGCAGTACTTC
size: NA; D: TRBD2; J: TRBJ2-7; V: TRBV5-4; CDR3: CASSSMSSGRTYEQYF; DNA: TGTGCCAGCAGCTCCATGTCTAGCGGGAGAACCTACGAGCAGTACTTC
size: NA; D: TRBD1; J: TRBJ1-5; V: TRBV27; CDR3: CASSIGTGGGNQPQHF; DNA: TGTGCCAGCAGTATTGGGACAGGGGGGGGCAATCAGCCCCAGCATTTT
size: NA; D: TRBD2; J: TRBJ2-1; V: TRBV24-1; CDR3: CATSDRTSGRLNEQFF; DNA: TGTGCCACCAGTGATAGGACTAGCGGGAGACTCAATGAGCAGTTCTTC
size: NA; D: NA; J: TRBJ1-3; V: TRBV28; CDR3: CASRPPGTQGNTIYF; DNA: TGTGCCAGCAGGCCCCCCGGGACACAAGGAAACACCATATATTTT
size: NA; D: TRBD1; J: TRBJ1-2; V: TRBV18; CDR3: CASSPVGQGYWGYTF; DNA: TGTGCCAGCTCACCAGTTGGACAGGGCTACTGGGGCTACACCTTC
size: NA; D: NA; J: TRBJ2-5; V: TRBV29-1; CDR3: CSVRETAQETQYF; DNA: TGCAGCGTTCGCGAGACAGCACAAGAGACCCAGTACTTC
size: NA; D: NA; J: TRBJ2-7; V: TRBV20-1; CDR3: CSASNEHEQYF; DNA: TGCAGTGCTAGTAATGAGCACGAGCAGTACTTC
size: NA; D: TRBD2; J: TRBJ2-7; V: TRBV28; CDR3: CASSSQSSGPNPHEQYF; DNA: TGTGCCAGCAGTTCGCAATCTAGCGGGCCGAACCCTCACGAGCAGTACTTC
size: NA; D: TRBD2; J: TRBJ2-1; V: TRBV28; CDR3: CASTPGTSSYNEQFF; DNA: TGTGCCAGCACCCCAGGGACTAGCTCCTACAATGAGCAGTTCTTC
size: NA; D: TRBD1; J: TRBJ2-7; V: TRBV9; CDR3: CASSAGTGGATYEQYF; DNA: TGTGCCAGCAGCGCGGGGACAGGGGGCGCAACGTACGAGCAGTACTTC
size: NA; D: NA; J: TRBJ2-3; V: TRBV6-2/TRBV6-3; CDR3: CASSGRGTDTQYF; DNA: TGTGCCAGCAGCGGGAGAGGAACAGATACGCAGTATTTT
size: NA; D: TRBD1; J: TRBJ2-2; V: TRBV11-2; CDR3: CASSNRQGTGELFF; DNA: TGTGCCAGCAGCAACCGACAGGGTACCGGGGAGCTGTTTTTT
size: NA; D: TRBD1; J: TRBJ1-3; V: TRBV7-3; CDR3: CASSLMGTGPGNTIYF; DNA: TGTGCCAGCAGCTTAATGGGGACAGGGCCTGGAAACACCATATATTTT
size: NA; D: TRBD1; J: TRBJ1-2; V: TRBV30; CDR3: CAWSAGQGGGYTF; DNA: TGTGCCTGGTCGGCGGGACAGGGAGGTGGCTACACCTTC
size: NA; D: TRBD2; J: TRBJ2-3; V: TRBV5-1; CDR3: CASSLGTSGGASTDTQYF; DNA: TGCGCCAGCAGCTTGGGGACTAGCGGGGGGGCTAGCACAGATACGCAGTATTTT
size: NA; D: NA; J: TRBJ2-5; V: TRBV7-2; CDR3: CASSFPRSGLETQYF; DNA: TGTGCCAGCAGCTTCCCCCGATCGGGATTAGAGACCCAGTACTTC
size: NA; D: TRBD2; J: TRBJ2-3; V: TRBV29-1; CDR3: CSVDLYGGSTQYF; DNA: TGCAGCGTTGATCTCTATGGCGGGAGTACGCAGTATTTT
size: NA; D: TRBD1; J: TRBJ2-7; V: TRBV4-2; CDR3: CASSQRTGATYEQYF; DNA: TGTGCCAGCAGCCAACGGACAGGAGCGACCTACGAGCAGTACTTC
size: NA; D: TRBD2; J: TRBJ2-3; V: TRBV2; CDR3: CASSSGRPFQHF; DNA: TGTGCCAGCAGCTCCGGGAGGCCGTTTCAACATTTT
size: NA; D: TRBD1; J: TRBJ1-1; V: TRBV10-3; CDR3: CAISNRGQDEAFF; DNA: TGTGCCATCAGCAACAGGGGGCAGGATGAAGCTTTCTTT